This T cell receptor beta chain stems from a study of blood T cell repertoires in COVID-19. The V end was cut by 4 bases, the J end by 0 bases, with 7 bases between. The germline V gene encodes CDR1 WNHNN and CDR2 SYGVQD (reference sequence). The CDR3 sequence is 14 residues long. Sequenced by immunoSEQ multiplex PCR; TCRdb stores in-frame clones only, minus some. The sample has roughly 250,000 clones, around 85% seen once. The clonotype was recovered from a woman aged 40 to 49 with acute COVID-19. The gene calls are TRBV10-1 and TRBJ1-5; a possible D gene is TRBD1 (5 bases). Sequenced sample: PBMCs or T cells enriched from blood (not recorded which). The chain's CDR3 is CASSVGDSNQPQHF. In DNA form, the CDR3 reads TGCGCCAGCAGTGTAGGGGATAGCAATCAGCCCCAGCATTTT.